Following are 13 T cell receptor beta chains from one sample sequenced in a study of PD-1 blockade in classical Hodgkin lymphoma (dated by TCRdb to about 2020). Libraries were built with the immunoSEQ multiplex PCR assay. This is the immuneACCESS table as TCRdb keeps it, with only in-frame sequences that have V and J called. A part of the clones is gone; compared with another copy, unresolved V genes explain less than half, and the rest is unexplained. For this sample the table gives tens of thousands of clones, of which about 88% were detected only once. The ten most abundant clones make up about 5.6% of the sample. The sample's time point label is to be understood as: cycle 2 day 1 (C2D1) of nivolumab. Relapse after autologous stem cell transplantation had occurred in all trial patients, and cohorts A, B and C were distinguished by prior brentuximab vedotin exposure. This sample comprised peripheral blood mononuclear cells (PBMCs), obtained before the second cycle of nivolumab. The origin of the receptors is a human donor with classical Hodgkin lymphoma.

The chain links TRBV27 to TRBJ1-2, with D maybe TRBD1 (5 bases). The CDR3 spans 13 residues. Trimming removed 4 bases at V and 4 bases at J, with 10 bases between. Germline assignment: CDR1 MNHEY and CDR2 SMNVEV (reference sequence). The CDR3 coding sequence is TGTGCCAGCAGTTCAGGGCCAGGCTATGGCTACACCTTC. Translating it yields CASSSGPGYGYTF.

The J gene is TRBJ1-2, the V gene TRBV7-8, with 8 bases identical to TRBD1. CDR3 size: 15 residues. The germline V gene has CDR1 SGHVS and CDR2 FQNEAQ. Unmatched junction bases numbered 13, after V lost 5 bases and J lost 8 bases. The CDR3 loop is CASSTRPGTGGGYTF. In nucleotides, the CDR3 is TGTGCCAGCAGCACCCGCCCCGGGACAGGTGGAGGCTACACCTTC.

The chain has TRBV6-6 and TRBJ2-7; tentatively, D is TRBD2 (6 bases). CDR1 MNHNY and CDR2 SVGAGI come from the germline V gene (reference sequence). The CDR3 contains 16 residues. V lost 6 bases and J lost 1, with 19 bases in between. CDR3 sequence: CASRPSAGLQSYEQYF. The CDR3 DNA reads as TGTGCCAGCAGGCCGTCGGCGGGACTCCAGTCCTACGAGCAGTACTTC.

This rearrangement joins TRBV6-6 to TRBJ1-4; weak D call: TRBD1 (6 bases). Germline CDR1 and CDR2: MNHNY and SVGAGI (reference sequence). V was pared by 6 bases and J by 8 bases, with 16 bases between. The CDR3 is made up of 14 amino acids. CDR3 residues: CASRPTGRGEKLFF. CDR3 coding DNA: TGTGCCAGCAGACCCACAGGGAGGGGGGAAAAACTGTTTTTT.

V is TRBV4-1 and J is TRBJ2-5, with D uncertain. Germline V lookup: CDR1 MGHRA, CDR2 YSYEKL. Trimming removed 4 bases from V and 5 bases from J, with 11 bases in between. The CDR3 length is 13 residues. The CDR3, as DNA: TGCGCCAGCAGCCGACTCCTAGGGGAGACCCAGTACTTC. Translating gives CASSRLLGETQYF.

This chain links TRBV5-1 with TRBJ2-5; D unclear. The last part of the DNA fits TRBJ2-7 better; the J call may be wrong. The CDR3 has 12 amino acids. Germline V gene data show CDR1 as SGHRS and CDR2 as YFSETQ. CDR3 bases: TGCGCCAGCAGCTCCGGGCCGTACGAGCAGTACTTC. This translates into CASSSGPYEQYF.

The sample holds one count of this clone. The rearrangement joins TRBV28 to TRBJ1-1; D is ambiguous. The V and J ends lost 10 bases and 8 bases respectively, with 20 bases between them. Germline-derived CDR1 and CDR2 are MDHEN and SYDVKM. This CDR3 is built from 13 residues. The CDR3 sequence is CATRSHPASEAFF. CDR3 nucleotides: TGTGCCACTCGCTCCCATCCCGCCTCGGAAGCTTTCTTT.

The gene calls are TRBV7-6 and TRBJ2-1, with D perhaps matching TRBD1 or TRBD2 (6 bases each). Germline CDR1 is SGHVS and CDR2 is FNYEAQ. The V end was cut by 8 bases, the J end by 0 bases, with 14 bases between. The CDR3 extends over 15 amino acids. The CDR3 loop is CASASGASSYNEQFF. The CDR3 nucleotides are TGTGCCAGCGCCTCGGGGGCGAGCTCCTACAATGAGCAGTTCTTC. Based on the CDR3 plus reference TRBV7-6 and TRBJ2-1, the full variable domain is GAGVSQSPRYKVTKRGQDVALRCDPISGHVSLYWYRQALGQGPEFLTYFNYEAQQDKSGLPNDRFSAERPEGSISTLTIQRTEQRDSAMYRCASASGASSYNEQFFGPGTRLTVL.

The chain employs TRBV11-2 and TRBJ2-5, with D possibly being TRBD1 or TRBD2 (7 bases each). Deletions cut 2 bases from V and 12 bases from J, with 19 bases between. Germline CDR1 SGHAT, CDR2 FQNNGV. The CDR3 is 14 amino acids. The CDR3 here is CASSLSGGGATEYF. The CDR3 DNA reads TGTGCCAGCAGCTTATCAGGGGGGGGCGCGACGGAGTACTTC. Based on the CDR3 plus reference TRBV11-2 and TRBJ2-5, the full variable domain is EAGVAQSPRYKIIEKRQSVAFWCNPISGHATLYWYQQILGQGPKLLIQFQNNGVVDDSQLPKDRFSAERLKGVDSTLKIQPAKLEDSAVYLCASSLSGGGATEYFGPGTRLLVL.

The chain recombines TRBV30 with TRBJ2-7, with 9 bases matching TRBD2. The CDR3 totals 14 residues. In germline, CDR1 is GTSNPN, CDR2 SVGIG (reference sequence). V lost 2 bases, J lost 7 bases, and 9 bases stayed unmatched. CDR3 nucleotide sequence: TGTGCCTGGAGTTCGGCTAGCGGGGCAGGTGAGCAGTACTTC. Translating gives CAWSSASGAGEQYF.

This clone appeared once. The rearrangement links TRBV5-1 to TRBJ1-2; D is unresolved. Trimming left V 5 bases short and J 4 bases short, with 15 bases between. Germline loops: CDR1 SGHRS, CDR2 YFSETQ. The CDR3 runs 14 residues. For the CDR3, the DNA is TGCGCCAGCAGGCTGGACGGAGAGGGCTATGGCTACACCTTC. The encoded protein is CASRLDGEGYGYTF.

The rearrangement joins TRBV7-9 to TRBJ1-3; 9 positions agree with TRBD1. CDR1 is SEHNR, CDR2 FQNEAQ, per germline (reference sequence). Trimming at V came to 7 bases and at J to 0 bases, leaving 7 bases not matched to a gene. The length of the CDR3 is 16 residues. The DNA for the CDR3 is TGTGCCAGCATCCCCGGGACAGGGCTCTCTGGAAACACCATATATTTT. Residues: CASIPGTGLSGNTIYF.

V usage is TRBV7-7 and J usage is TRBJ2-5, with 10 bases fitting TRBD1. This CDR3 is built from 15 residues. In germline, CDR1 is SSHAT, CDR2 FNYEAQ (reference sequence). The trim removed 1 base at V and 4 bases at J, leaving 3 bases unmatched. The CDR3 sequence is CASSLGDRGAETQYF. CDR3 nucleotides: TGTGCCAGCAGCTTAGGGGACAGGGGTGCAGAGACCCAGTACTTC.